This T cell receptor (beta chain) is from a study of blood T cell repertoires in COVID-19. About the research overall: Researchers got acute and convalescent COVID-19 samples from the United States, Italy and Spain. The analysed material was cDNA or gDNA that came from T cells, B-cell-depleted T cells, or PBMCs.

In the authors' methods: Counts of nucleated cells, estimated from reference gene primer amplification, were obtained. Measured with immunoSEQ multiplex PCR; TCRdb has only the in-frame clones, and not every one. D and trimming were read from the DNA, whereas the V and J calls and clone size are those reported in that table. The sample yields approximately 70,000 clones, approximately 86% seen once. The sequence came from a woman aged 55-69 years with acute or convalescent COVID-19. Sequencing used peripheral blood.

In DNA form, the CDR3 reads TGTGCCAGCAGCTTGAGATCAGGGGATGAGCAGTTCTTC. Translation: CASSLRSGDEQFF. This chain joins TRBV5-4 and TRBJ2-1; D may be TRBD1 (6 bases). The CDR3 length is 13 residues. CDR1 and CDR2 (germline): SGHNT, YYREEE (reference sequence). With 1 base removed from V and 8 bases from J, the gap between germline ends came to 10 bases.